A selection of T cell receptor beta chains follows, all from one sample in a study of T-cell reconstitution after alpha-beta-depleted transplantation in children. TCRdb passed the PCR reads through MiXCR, listing each CDR3 protein once. The data contain about 440,000 distinct CDR3 sequences, 43% of them singletons. Here the sequenced sample was PBMCs, taken before TCRalphabeta/CD19-depleted stem cell transplant. These TCRs come from a girl aged 2 to 9 with aplastic anemia, due to receive a stem cell transplant. CDR3s include the opening cysteine and the closing phenylalanine or tryptophan. D genes are given only for firm matches. Expanded clones are given a class, and other clones once, few, many or no size at all.

V	size	D	J	DNA	CDR3
TRBV4-1	-	TRBD2	TRBJ2-2	TGCGCCAGCGATTGGGGGGGGACGAACACCGGGGAGCTGTTTTTT	CASDWGGTNTGELFF
TRBV29-1	-	-	TRBJ2-2	TGCAGCGTTGTCCAGGATTTTACCGGGGAGCTGTTTTTT	CSVVQDFTGELFF
TRBV7-9	-	-	TRBJ2-7	TGTGCCAGCAGCTTAGTAGGGACGGATACCTACGAGCAGTACTTC	CASSLVGTDTYEQYF
TRBV7-2	-	-	TRBJ2-3	TGTGCCAGCAGCTTAGCGGTTGGCACAGATACGCAGTATTTT	CASSLAVGTDTQYF
TRBV5-5	few	-	TRBJ2-3	TGTGCCAGCAGCTTATGGGACTCCCGGACAGATACGCAGTATTTT	CASSLWDSRTDTQYF
TRBV6-1	once	TRBD2	TRBJ2-1	TGTGCCAGCAACGGCGGGGGGCTTGAATCCTACAATGAGCAGTTCTTC	CASNGGGLESYNEQFF
TRBV5-1	few	-	TRBJ1-6	TGCGCCAGCAGCTTCGACGGACAGAGCTCACCCCTCCACTTT	CASSFDGQSSPLHF
TRBV20-1	-	-	TRBJ2-7	TGCAGTGCTCCCCGCAGGCAGGAGCAGTACTTC	CSAPRRQEQYF
TRBV9	-	-	TRBJ2-1	TGTGCCAGCAGCCCCAGGGGAGTTAGGAACAATGAGCAGTTCTTC	CASSPRGVRNNEQFF
TRBV12-3/TRBV12-4	-	TRBD2	TRBJ2-5	TGTGCCAGCAGCCCGGGAGGGGGGGGGCAAGAGACCCAGTACTTC	CASSPGGGGQETQYF
TRBV29-1	once	-	TRBJ2-5	TGCAGCGCCCCTCACGGGGAAGAGACCCAGTACTTC	CSAPHGEETQYF
TRBV13	once	-	TRBJ2-3	TGTGCCAGCAGCTTAGTGTCCCTGGAAGATACGCAGTATTTT	CASSLVSLEDTQYF
TRBV7-2	many	-	TRBJ2-7	TGTGCCAGCAGCTTAGAACGGCTGTCCGAGCAGTACTTC	CASSLERLSEQYF
TRBV5-4	-	TRBD2	TRBJ2-2	TGTGCCAGCAGCTTGGTTGCTAGCGGCTACACCGGGGAGCTGTTTTTT	CASSLVASGYTGELFF
TRBV29-1	-	-	TRBJ2-3	TGCAGCGTGCAACAGCTTATCACAGATACGCAGTATTTT	CSVQQLITDTQYF
TRBV4-1	many	TRBD2	TRBJ2-1	TGCGCCAGCAGCCAAGGGCGGGGGACCTCCTACAATGAGCAGTTCTTC	CASSQGRGTSYNEQFF
TRBV27	-	-	TRBJ2-7	TGTGCCAGCAGTTCCGGACGGGCCTCCTACGAGCAGTACTTC	CASSSGRASYEQYF
TRBV20-1	-	-	TRBJ2-2	TGCAGTGCTAGAGGCAGGGCGAACACCGGGGAGCTGTTTTTT	CSARGRANTGELFF
TRBV20-1	-	TRBD2	TRBJ2-3	TGCAGTGCGCCACTAGCGGGGAGCACAGATACGCAGTATTTT	CSAPLAGSTDTQYF
TRBV5-1	few	TRBD1	TRBJ1-2	TGCGCCAGCAGCCAAAAAACAGGGGGCGATTATGGCTACACCTTC	CASSQKTGGDYGYTF
TRBV7-9	-	TRBD2	TRBJ2-7	TGTGCCAGCAGCACCGCCCGGGGGGAGAGCTCCTACGAGCAGTACTTC	CASSTARGESSYEQYF
TRBV5-1	-	-	TRBJ2-1	TGCGCCAGCAGCTTCGACGGGGAGTACAATGAGCAGTTCTTC	CASSFDGEYNEQFF
TRBV7-9	-	-	TRBJ2-6	TGTGCCAGCAGCTTAGGGACAGCCGGCTCTGGGGCCAACGTCCTGACTTTC	CASSLGTAGSGANVLTF
TRBV18	few	TRBD1	TRBJ2-6	TGTGCCAGCTCACCACTGGGACAGTTTTCTGGGGCCAACGTCCTGACTTTC	CASSPLGQFSGANVLTF
TRBV3-1	-	-	TRBJ2-1	TGTGCCAGCAGTCCCGGAATGCGGGTACAGTTCTTC	CASSPGMRVQFF
TRBV3-1	few	-	TRBJ2-7	TGTGCCAGCAGCCCCCGGTTCCAATCATCCTACGAGCAGTACTTC	CASSPRFQSSYEQYF
TRBV15	once	-	TRBJ1-2	TGTGCCACCAGCACGATTGGCAGGGGCCTTTCTTATAACTATGGCTACACCTTC	CATSTIGRGLSYNYGYTF
TRBV29-1	-	-	TRBJ2-7	TGCAGCGTTTGGATAGGGAGGTCCTACGAGCAGTACTTC	CSVWIGRSYEQYF
TRBV5-1	many	-	TRBJ2-1	TGCGCCAGCAGCTCGGTCTCGCCCCGAGACAATGAGCAGTTCTTC	CASSSVSPRDNEQFF
TRBV20-1	-	-	TRBJ2-1	TGCAGTGCCATTCCCTTGGTCTCCTACAATGAGCAGTTCTTC	CSAIPLVSYNEQFF
TRBV20-1	many	TRBD1	TRBJ2-7	TGCAGTGCTAGAAACTCGGGGGGAGACAGGGGGCCCAACGAGCAGTACTTC	CSARNSGGDRGPNEQYF
TRBV15	few	TRBD1	TRBJ1-2	TGTGCCACCAGCAGAGAGGTAGGACCGGGACAGATGAACTATGGCTACACCTTC	CATSREVGPGQMNYGYTF
TRBV5-5	many	TRBD1	TRBJ2-1	TGTGCCAGCAGCTTGGGACAGGGTGAACCCAATGAGCAGTTCTTC	CASSLGQGEPNEQFF
TRBV4-2	-	TRBD1	TRBJ2-1	TGTGCCAGCAGCCCAACGGACAGGGCGGTGGGTGAGCAGTTCTTC	CASSPTDRAVGEQFF
TRBV20-1	few	TRBD1	TRBJ1-1	TGCAGTGCTTCGGGACAGGGGGGTAGGACTGAAGCTTTCTTT	CSASGQGGRTEAFF
TRBV7-9	many	-	TRBJ1-3	TGTGCCAGCAGCTTAGGGGGCTCTGGAAACACCATATATTTT	CASSLGGSGNTIYF
TRBV12-3/TRBV12-4	-	-	TRBJ2-4	TGTGCCAGCAGTCTGCACAGGGATCTAGCCAAAAACATTCAGTACTTC	CASSLHRDLAKNIQYF
TRBV5-1	many	TRBD1	TRBJ1-2	TGCGCCAGCAGCTTGGATCCGGCAGGGGGCGGCTACACCTTC	CASSLDPAGGGYTF
TRBV12-3/TRBV12-4	-	-	TRBJ2-2	TGTGCCAGCAGTTGGGGCGGGCTGAACACCGGGGAGCTGTTTTTT	CASSWGGLNTGELFF
TRBV15	-	-	TRBJ2-7	TGTGCCACCAGCAGAGATCGCGGGGCGACCTCCTACGAGCAGTACTTC	CATSRDRGATSYEQYF
TRBV5-1	many	TRBD1	TRBJ2-1	TGCGCCAGCAGCCAGGGACAGTTGAGCTCCTACAATGAGCAGTTCTTC	CASSQGQLSSYNEQFF
TRBV5-1	few	-	TRBJ2-7	TGCGCCAGCAGCTTAAGCGGAGGGGCGTACTACGAGCAGTACTTC	CASSLSGGAYYEQYF
TRBV20-1	-	-	TRBJ1-2	TGCAGTGCTCAAAAGCGGCCCTATGGCTACACCTTC	CSAQKRPYGYTF
TRBV20-1	many	TRBD2	TRBJ2-1	TGCAGTGCCCCTGCCCCACTAGCGAGAAACTTCGCCTACAATGAGCAGTTCTTC	CSAPAPLARNFAYNEQFF
TRBV20-1	-	TRBD1	TRBJ1-5	TGCTGTGCCAAAGCTTGGGACAGGGGCCCTAATCAGCCCCAGCATTTT	CCAKAWDRGPNQPQHF
TRBV4-1	-	TRBD2	TRBJ2-1	TGCGCCAGCAGCCAGAATTGGCGGGAGGCCTACAATGAGCAGTTCTTC	CASSQNWREAYNEQFF
TRBV19	many	TRBD2	TRBJ2-7	TGTGCCAGTAGTAGGTCTAGCGGGAGCGAGCAGTACTTC	CASSRSSGSEQYF
TRBV27	-	-	TRBJ2-1	TGTGCCAGCAGTTTATCGTTGGCGCGGAATGAGCAGTTCTTC	CASSLSLARNEQFF
TRBV6-2/TRBV6-3	-	-	TRBJ2-2	TGTGCCAGCAGTTACAGGGACTCGAACACCGGGGAGCTGTTTTTT	CASSYRDSNTGELFF
TRBV28	-	-	TRBJ2-3	TGTGCCAGCAGTCGCCCCGATGGGGCTCGCGTGGTGGCAGATACGCAGTATTTT	CASSRPDGARVVADTQYF
TRBV20-1	-	TRBD1	TRBJ2-1	TGCAGTGCTAGAGATCGGACAGGGTCCCCCAATGAGCAGTTCTTC	CSARDRTGSPNEQFF